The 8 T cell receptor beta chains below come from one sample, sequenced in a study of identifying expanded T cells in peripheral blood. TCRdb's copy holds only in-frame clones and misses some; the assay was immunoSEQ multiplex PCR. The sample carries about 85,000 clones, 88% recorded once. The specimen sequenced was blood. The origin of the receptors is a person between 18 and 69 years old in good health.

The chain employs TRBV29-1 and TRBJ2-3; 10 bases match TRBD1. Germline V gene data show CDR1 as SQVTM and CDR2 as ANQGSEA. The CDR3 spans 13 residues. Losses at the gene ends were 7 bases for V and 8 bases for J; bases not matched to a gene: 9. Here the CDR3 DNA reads TGCAGCGGGGGACAGGGGCGCGAGGGTACGCAGTATTTT. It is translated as CSGGQGREGTQYF.

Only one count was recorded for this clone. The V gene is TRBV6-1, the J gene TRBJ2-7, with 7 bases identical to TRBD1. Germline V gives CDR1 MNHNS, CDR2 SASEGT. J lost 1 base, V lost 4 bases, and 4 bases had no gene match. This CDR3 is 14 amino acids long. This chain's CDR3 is CASSGRTGSYEQYF. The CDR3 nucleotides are TGTGCCAGCAGTGGGAGGACAGGATCCTACGAGCAGTACTTC.

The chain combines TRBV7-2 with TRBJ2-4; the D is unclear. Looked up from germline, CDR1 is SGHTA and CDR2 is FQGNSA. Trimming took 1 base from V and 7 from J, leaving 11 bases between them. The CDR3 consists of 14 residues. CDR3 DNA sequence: TGTGCCAGCAGCTTAGAACTATTGGCCAACATTCAGTACTTC. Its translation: CASSLELLANIQYF.

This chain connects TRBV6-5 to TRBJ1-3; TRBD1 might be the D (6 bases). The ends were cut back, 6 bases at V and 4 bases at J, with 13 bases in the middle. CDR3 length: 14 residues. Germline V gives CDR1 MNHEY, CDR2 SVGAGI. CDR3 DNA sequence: TGTGCCAGCAGCAGTACAGGGAGGGGAAACACCATATATTTT. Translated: CASSSTGRGNTIYF.

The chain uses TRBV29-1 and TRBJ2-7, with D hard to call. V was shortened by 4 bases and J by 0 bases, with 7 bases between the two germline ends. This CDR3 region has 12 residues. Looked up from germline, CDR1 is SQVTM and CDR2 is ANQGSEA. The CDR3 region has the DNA TGCAGCGTTGCCGGACCCTCCTACGAGCAGTACTTC. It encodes CSVAGPSYEQYF.

CDR3 DNA: TGTGCCAGCAGCACCATCATCTGGGATACGCAGTATTTT. Protein product: CASSTIIWDTQYF. The chain links TRBV6-1 to TRBJ2-3; D is uncertain. The CDR3 consists of 13 residues. Deletions cut 6 bases from V and 6 bases from J, with 13 bases between. In germline, CDR1 is MNHNS, CDR2 SASEGT.

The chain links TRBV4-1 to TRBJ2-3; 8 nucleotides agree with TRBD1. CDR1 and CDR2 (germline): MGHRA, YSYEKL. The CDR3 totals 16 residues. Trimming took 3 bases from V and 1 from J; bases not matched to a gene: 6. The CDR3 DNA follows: TGCGCCAGCAGCCACCAGACAGGGGACGGCACAGATACGCAGTATTTT. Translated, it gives CASSHQTGDGTDTQYF.

The CDR3 reads CASSLESGVMGTSTF. The CDR3 region has the DNA TGTGCCAGCAGCTTAGAGTCAGGGGTGATGGGCACGTCCACCTTC. The rearrangement uses TRBV7-9 and TRBJ1-2; a weak D match, TRBD1 (6 bases). The V gene's germline CDR1 is SEHNR and CDR2 FQNEAQ (reference sequence). This CDR3 has 15 amino acids. V dropped 1 base and J dropped 13 bases, with 22 bases sitting between them. The whole variable domain, filled in from reference TRBV7-9 and TRBJ1-2, reads DTGVSQNPRHKITKRGQNVTFRCDPISEHNRLYWYRQTLGQGPEFLTYFQNEAQLEKSRLLSDRFSAERPKGSFSTLEIQRTEQGDSAMYLCASSLESGVMGTSTFGSGTRLTVV.